This T cell receptor beta chain derives from a study (dated by TCRdb to 2016 to 2017). About the investigation overall: In people whose bodies naturally kept HIV infection under control, the researchers looked into where HIV persistence comes from.

Libraries came from 5' RACE. Sequenced using an Illumina HiSeq 2000. Starting from the raw public reads, TCRdb applied fastp trimming at Q25, assembled clones with MiXCR and retained in-frame beta chains. Rows with a matching CDR3 protein are joined into one entry that keeps the most common DNA and genes. This sample gives about 3,000 distinct CDR3 sequences in total; 6.5% to 8% of them show up just once. Of the sample, around 6% falls within the top ten clones. As to this clonotype: Its antigen has not been determined. No clone much larger than this one lies a single base away; base qualities are absent.

CDR1 SNHLY and CDR2 FYNNEI are derived from the germline V gene. The CDR3, cysteine through phenylalanine, is 14 amino acids long. Only CDR3 DNA remains: 42 bases, in frame from the first base. V is pared back by 6 bases and J by 4 bases, with 15 bases lying between the germline termini. This sequence originates from a female donor with HIV. The rearrangement combines TRBV2 with TRBJ1-2, with a tentative D gene TRBD1 over 5 matching bases. What was sequenced was total memory T cells from blood PBMCs. This sample's cell subset or site label indicates: transitional memory CD4+ T cells. The DNA sequence is given as TGTGCCAGCAGAAGGGGAGGCGACGTCTATGGCTACACCTTC. Its protein reads: CASRRGGDVYGYTF.